Shown below are 27 T cell receptor beta chains from a single sample sequenced in a study of technical replicates of blood from several donors. Some clones are missing from TCRdb's copy, which holds only in-frame ones; the method was immunoSEQ multiplex PCR. Among 65,000 to 80,000 clones, approximately 97% were seen once, and the ten largest hold roughly 0.25%. The specimen sequenced was T cells isolated from PBMCs. These receptor sequences come from a human donor in good health.

The chain uses TRBV4-3 and TRBJ2-7; the D gene is possibly TRBD1 (5 bases). Germline V gene sequence: CDR1 LGHNA, CDR2 YSLEER. The CDR3 spans 15 residues. V was cut by 1 base and J by 3 bases, with 13 bases left in between. CDR3 sequence: CASSQGLGDFYEQYF. The CDR3 DNA follows: TGCGCCAGCAGCCAAGGCCTAGGGGATTTCTACGAGCAGTACTTC.

This chain joins TRBV7-9 and TRBJ1-1, with TRBD1 matching over 7 bases. CDR1 is SEHNR, CDR2 FQNEAQ, per germline (reference sequence). CDR3 length: 11 amino acids. With V trimmed by 6 bases and J by 9 bases, 4 bases remained unmatched. The CDR3 nucleotides read TGTGCCAGCAGTGACAGGGCCCAAGCTTTCTTT. It codes for CASSDRAQAFF.

This chain connects TRBV4-1 to TRBJ2-5; a possible D gene is TRBD1 (6 bases). The ends were cut back, 1 base at V and 0 bases at J, with 9 bases in the middle. This CDR3 is built from 15 residues. The germline V gene has CDR1 MGHRA and CDR2 YSYEKL. CDR3 sequence: CASSQVTGYQETQYF. CDR3 nucleotides: TGCGCCAGCAGCCAAGTAACAGGGTACCAAGAGACCCAGTACTTC.

V gene TRBV5-1 combines with J gene TRBJ1-1; a possible D gene is TRBD1 (5 bases). In germline, CDR1 is SGHRS, CDR2 YFSETQ. CDR3 length: 17 residues. Trimming removed 5 bases at V and 5 bases at J, with 25 bases between. The CDR3 region has the DNA TGCGCCAGCAGTCCCAAGCAGGGAAGGTCCTCGACAACTGAAGCTTTCTTT. It encodes CASSPKQGRSSTTEAFF.

This chain connects TRBV18 to TRBJ1-1; the D is unclear. Trimming took off 3 bases at V and 10 bases at J, with 12 bases between the two ends. From germline, CDR1 is KGHSH and CDR2 LQKENI. The CDR3 length is 12 residues. The CDR3 DNA follows: TGTGCCAGCTCACCGGAGACGGAGGTAGCTTTCTTT. This sequence encodes CASSPETEVAFF.

V and J are TRBV2 and TRBJ2-2, with D possibly TRBD2 on 5 matching bases. The germline gives CDR1 SNHLY, CDR2 FYNNEI. The CDR3 loop spans 13 amino acids. V lost 5 bases and J 5 bases, leaving 9 bases between the germline ends. The CDR3 sequence: CASSYPGTGELFF. CDR3 nucleotide sequence: TGTGCCAGCAGTTACCCGGGGACCGGGGAGCTGTTTTTT.

The V call is TRBV6-1, the J call TRBJ2-1, with 10 bases fitting TRBD2. The CDR3 extends over 14 amino acids. CDR1 and CDR2 (germline): MNHNS, SASEGT. The ends lost 6 bases at V and 7 bases at J; junction bases unmatched: 6. CDR3 bases: TGTGCCAGCAGGGACCTAGCGGGAGTGAATGAGCAGTTCTTC. This sequence encodes CASRDLAGVNEQFF.

V gene TRBV7-9 combines with J gene TRBJ1-2; TRBD1 is a possible D gene (6 bases). Trimming stripped 7 bases from V and 4 bases from J, with 28 bases between. Germline CDR1 reads SEHNR; CDR2 reads FQNEAQ (reference sequence). This CDR3 has 18 residues. The CDR3 nucleotides read TGTGCCAGCAACGCCCCGGCTGCAGGGGCTAGCACTGCCTATGGCTACACCTTC. Its protein product is CASNAPAAGASTAYGYTF.

In its sample, this clone was seen once. The chain carries TRBV5-1 and TRBJ1-4; a possible D gene is TRBD1 (5 bases). The CDR3 is 15 amino acids. Germline CDR1 SGHRS, CDR2 YFSETQ. V was cut by 2 bases and J by 6 bases, with 14 bases left in between. CDR3 sequence reads: CASSLAGRRDEKLFF. CDR3 sequence (DNA): TGCGCCAGCAGCTTAGCAGGGCGAAGAGATGAAAAACTGTTTTTT.

The chain has TRBV29-1 and TRBJ2-1, with 7 bases fitting TRBD1. V lost 7 bases to trimming and J lost 3 bases; unmatched junction nucleotides: 6. Germline lookup yields CDR1 SQVTM and CDR2 ANQGSEA. The CDR3 contains 13 residues. CDR3 sequence reads: CSGVGTDYNEQFF. CDR3 bases: TGCAGCGGAGTCGGGACAGACTACAATGAGCAGTTCTTC.

The chain is built from TRBV5-4 and TRBJ1-1; D is possibly TRBD1 (6 bases). Trimming removed 0 bases at V and 7 bases at J, with 13 bases between. Germline values: CDR1 SGHNT, CDR2 YYREEE (reference sequence). The CDR3 covers 14 residues. The DNA of the CDR3 is TGTGCCAGCAGCTTGGCAGGGGCCGGTAGTGAAGCTTTCTTT. Its protein product is CASSLAGAGSEAFF.

The gene calls are TRBV2 and TRBJ1-1; D call uncertain. The CDR3 covers 11 residues. CDR1 and CDR2 (germline): SNHLY, FYNNEI. V dropped 8 bases and J dropped 7 bases, with 11 bases sitting between them. In DNA form, the CDR3 reads TGTGCCAGCTCGGGTGGTTTTGAAGCTTTCTTT. Residues: CASSGGFEAFF. Supplemented by reference TRBV2 and TRBJ1-1, the full variable domain reads EPEVTQTPSHQVTQMGQEVILRCVPISNHLYFYWYRQILGQKVEFLVSFYNNEISEKSEIFDDQFSVERPDGSNFTLKIRSTKLEDSAMYFCASSGGFEAFFGQGTRLTVV.

This chain joins TRBV5-4 and TRBJ2-7, with 12 nucleotides matching TRBD2. The V gene end was trimmed by 0 bases and the J gene end by 6 bases; junction bases not matched to a gene: 4. This CDR3 has 15 residues. CDR1 is SGHNT, CDR2 YYREEE, per germline (reference sequence). CDR3 nucleotides: TGTGCCAGCAGCTTGGAGGCTAGCGGGAGGGGCGAGCAGTACTTC. This sequence encodes CASSLEASGRGEQYF.

This clone was picked up one time. The chain joins TRBV18 to TRBJ2-3; 7 nucleotides align to TRBD1. CDR1 is KGHSH, CDR2 LQKENI, per germline. The CDR3 runs to 13 residues. The J segment lost 6 bases and the V segment lost 6 bases, leaving 6 bases of the junction unmatched. The CDR3 loop is CASSDGTADTQYF. The CDR3 coding sequence is TGTGCCAGCTCCGATGGGACAGCGGATACGCAGTATTTT. The whole variable domain, filled in from reference TRBV18 and TRBJ2-3, reads NAGVMQNPRHLVRRRGQEARLRCSPMKGHSHVYWYRQLPEEGLKFMVYLQKENIIDESGMPKERFSAEFPKEGPSILRIQQVVRGDSAAYFCASSDGTADTQYFGPGTRLTVL.

The chain has TRBV4-1 and TRBJ2-5, with D unresolved. The germline V gene has CDR1 MGHRA and CDR2 YSYEKL. This CDR3 has 17 amino acids. The V and J ends lost 0 bases and 0 bases respectively, with 14 bases between them. The CDR3 here is CASSQDQMSNNQETQYF. The CDR3 DNA reads as TGCGCCAGCAGCCAAGATCAGATGTCGAATAACCAAGAGACCCAGTACTTC.

The chain employs TRBV19 and TRBJ2-1; 9 bases map to TRBD1. The germline CDR1 and CDR2 sequences are LNHDA and SQIVND (reference sequence). Losses at the gene ends were 6 bases for V and 5 bases for J; bases not matched to a gene: 8. The CDR3 has 15 amino acids. Here the CDR3 DNA reads TGTGCCAGTAGCGAGGACAGGGGATACCACAATGAGCAGTTCTTC. This codes for CASSEDRGYHNEQFF.

V and J are TRBV5-5 and TRBJ2-3, with 7 bases matching TRBD1. Germline CDR1 is SGHKS and CDR2 is YYEKEE (reference sequence). The CDR3 is 14 residues long. V trimming: 3 bases; J trimming: 7 bases; junction bases outside the gene matches: 8. CDR3 sequence: CASSWARGTNTQYF. The CDR3 DNA reads as TGTGCCAGCAGCTGGGCCAGGGGGACGAATACGCAGTATTTT.

The V and J genes are TRBV27 and TRBJ1-1, with TRBD1 matching 7 bases. This CDR3 is built from 12 residues. Per the germline V gene, CDR1 is MNHEY and CDR2 is SMNVEV (reference sequence). Trimming removed 5 bases from V and 11 bases from J; junction bases left unmatched: 8. CDR3 in DNA: TGTGCCAGCAGTAGGAGACAGGGCACGGCTTTCTTT. As protein: CASSRRQGTAFF.

The CDR3 DNA reads TGTGCCATCAGTGATCAGGGGGCCTCCTACAATGAGCAGTTCTTC. Amino acid sequence: CAISDQGASYNEQFF. This chain connects TRBV10-3 to TRBJ2-1; 8 bases map to TRBD1. The CDR3 extends over 15 amino acids. Per the germline V gene, CDR1 is ENHRY and CDR2 is SYGVKD. J was trimmed by 0 bases and V by 3 bases; bases with no gene match: 1.

The chain recombines TRBV28 with TRBJ1-2, with D perhaps matching TRBD1 (5 bases). This CDR3 is 13 amino acids long. V gave up 3 bases and J gave up 8 bases, with 13 bases separating them. Germline V lookup: CDR1 MDHEN, CDR2 SYDVKM. This CDR3 reads CASSLVRAEGYTF. The DNA for the CDR3 is TGTGCCAGCAGTTTGGTCAGGGCTGAAGGCTACACCTTC.

The chain joins TRBV6-1 to TRBJ1-3; weak D call: TRBD1 (5 bases). Germline assignment: CDR1 MNHNS and CDR2 SASEGT. V dropped 4 bases and J dropped 4 bases, with 14 bases sitting between them. The CDR3 is 15 amino acids. The CDR3 here is CASSVSRDSGNTIYF. The CDR3 nucleotides read TGTGCCAGCAGTGTAAGCAGGGACTCGGGAAACACCATATATTTT.

The V and J genes are TRBV5-1 and TRBJ2-7, with 9 bases fitting TRBD2. CDR1 is SGHRS and CDR2 is YFSETQ in the germline V gene. V trimming: 4 bases; J trimming: 5 bases; junction bases outside the gene matches: 10. The CDR3 consists of 15 residues. CDR3 amino acids: CASSASLAGRDEQYF. CDR3 DNA: TGCGCCAGCAGCGCTTCACTAGCGGGTCGCGACGAGCAGTACTTC.

This sequence joins TRBV19 and TRBJ2-1; 7 bases line up with TRBD2. The CDR3 length is 15 residues. V lost 5 bases, J lost 3 bases, and 7 bases stayed unmatched. Per the germline V gene, CDR1 is LNHDA and CDR2 is SQIVND (reference sequence). This chain's CDR3 is CASSPTSIGYNEQFF. In nucleotides, the CDR3 is TGTGCCAGTAGTCCGACTAGCATTGGCTACAATGAGCAGTTCTTC.

V usage is TRBV5-1 and J usage is TRBJ1-1, with TRBD1 matching over 7 bases. Trimming removed 3 bases from V and 4 bases from J; junction bases left unmatched: 3. The CDR3 spans 13 residues. Germline V gives CDR1 SGHRS, CDR2 YFSETQ. The DNA of the CDR3 is TGCGCCAGCAGCTCGGAGGGGGCCACTGAAGCTTTCTTT. Translating gives CASSSEGATEAFF. Drawing the rest from reference TRBV5-1 and TRBJ1-1, the complete variable domain is KAGVTQTPRYLIKTRGQQVTLSCSPISGHRSVSWYQQTPGQGLQFLFEYFSETQRNKGNFPGRFSGRQFSNSRSEMNVSTLELGDSALYLCASSSEGATEAFFGQGTRLTVV.

The chain employs TRBV12-5 and TRBJ1-1; D uncertain. With 9 bases removed from V and 9 bases from J, the gap between germline ends came to 5 bases. The germline gives CDR1 LGHNT, CDR2 FRNRAP. The CDR3 consists of 8 residues. CDR3 in amino acids: CASRKAFF. Here the CDR3 DNA reads TGTGCTAGCAGGAAAGCTTTCTTT.

The chain employs TRBV11-2 and TRBJ2-1; 11 bases are a match to TRBD2. The CDR3 length is 15 residues. J lost 6 bases, V lost 6 bases, and 7 bases had no gene match. Looked up from germline, CDR1 is SGHAT and CDR2 is FQNNGV. This CDR3 reads CASRTSGTSGNEQFF. The DNA for the CDR3 is TGTGCCAGCAGGACGTCCGGGACTAGCGGCAATGAGCAGTTCTTC.

In DNA form, the CDR3 reads TGTGCCAGCAGACAGGGGTGGTCTGGAAACACCATATATTTT. It codes for CASRQGWSGNTIYF. This rearrangement joins TRBV6-5 to TRBJ1-3; 7 nucleotides align to TRBD1. From germline, CDR1 is MNHEY and CDR2 SVGAGI. V lost 6 bases to trimming and J lost 1 base; unmatched junction nucleotides: 3. The length of the CDR3 is 14 residues.